The rows below give T cell receptor beta chains drawn from one sample of a study of blood T cell repertoires in COVID-19. Profiling relied on immunoSEQ multiplex PCR, and the TCRdb table lists in-frame clones only, not all of them. The sample lists approximately 200,000 clones, 85% to 90% seen once, with 1.2% in the top ten. Material for sequencing was PBMCs or T cells enriched from blood (not recorded which). Receptors originate from a man aged 30-40 years who had recovered from COVID-19. The CDR3 runs from the conserved cysteine through the conserved F or W. D genes are given only for firm matches. Only part of the rows carry a size: once, few, many, or a class if the clone is expanded.

abundance,d_gene,j_gene,v_gene,CDR3nt,CDR3aa
few,TRBD1,TRBJ2-7,TRBV5-1,TGCGCCAGCAGCTTGCAGACAGGGGGCTCGGGGGAGCAGTACTTC,CASSLQTGGSGEQYF
NA,NA,TRBJ1-1,TRBV25-1,TGTGCCAGCAGTGAAACAGGAGAGAACACTGAAGCTTTCTTT,CASSETGENTEAFF
NA,NA,TRBJ2-4,TRBV11-2,TGTGCCAGCAGCTTACAGGCCCTAGCCAAAAACATTCAGTACTTC,CASSLQALAKNIQYF
NA,NA,TRBJ2-7,TRBV5-5,TGTGCCAGCAGCTTGGTTTCCTACTCCTACGAGCAGTACTTC,CASSLVSYSYEQYF
NA,TRBD1,TRBJ1-3,TRBV29-1,TGCAGCGTCCGTGGGACAGCGGCATCGGGCTTCGGATCTGGAAACACCATATATTTT,CSVRGTAASGFGSGNTIYF
NA,TRBD1,TRBJ2-1,TRBV9,TGTGCCAGCAGCCCCCGGGACAGGCGCTACAATGAGCAGTTCTTC,CASSPRDRRYNEQFF
NA,NA,TRBJ1-6,TRBV10-3,TGTGCCATCAGTGAGGGGGTAAGCGGTTCACCCCTCCACTTT,CAISEGVSGSPLHF
NA,TRBD1,TRBJ1-3,TRBV5-4,TGTGCCAGCAGCTTGGGGGGGACAGGGCTCCGCTCTGGAAACACCATATATTTT,CASSLGGTGLRSGNTIYF
NA,NA,TRBJ1-6,TRBV3-1/TRBV3-2,TGTGCCAGCAGCCAAGGTGACAGGCAATATAATTCACCCCTCCACTTT,CASSQGDRQYNSPLHF
NA,TRBD2,TRBJ2-3,TRBV27,TGTGCCAGCAGTTTCCCTAGCGGGGGAGGAAGCACAGATACGCAGTATTTT,CASSFPSGGGSTDTQYF
NA,TRBD1,TRBJ2-7,TRBV4-1,TGCGCCAGCAGCCCCGGGGACAGCTACGAGCAGTACTTC,CASSPGDSYEQYF
NA,NA,TRBJ2-1,TRBV15,TGTGCCACCAGCAGACCGCAGGGTGCCTCCTACAATGAGCAGTTCTTC,CATSRPQGASYNEQFF
NA,NA,TRBJ2-3,TRBV5-5,TGTGCCAGCAGCGCCGACACAGCAGATACGCAGTATTTT,CASSADTADTQYF
NA,NA,TRBJ1-1,TRBV9,TGTGCCAGCAGTACTAACAGGGACATAGGAGGAACCACTGAAGCTTTCTTT,CASSTNRDIGGTTEAFF
NA,NA,TRBJ2-7,TRBV6-5,TGTGCCAGCAGTTACTCTGTGCGGAACTACGAGCAGTACTTC,CASSYSVRNYEQYF
NA,TRBD1,TRBJ1-2,TRBV10-3,TGTGCCATCAGGGGACAGGGGGCGATCTATGGCTACACCTTC,CAIRGQGAIYGYTF
NA,TRBD1,TRBJ2-5,TRBV5-5,TGTGCCAGCAGCACCCAGGCAGGGGGCTTACCTCAAGAGACCCAGTACTTC,CASSTQAGGLPQETQYF
NA,NA,TRBJ1-6,TRBV19,TGTGCCAGTAGTATGAACTCCTTCTATAATTCACCCCTCCACTTT,CASSMNSFYNSPLHF
once,NA,TRBJ2-7,TRBV27,TGTGCCAGCAGTTTAGTCTCAGGCCACCCCTACGAGCAGTACTTC,CASSLVSGHPYEQYF
NA,NA,TRBJ2-4,TRBV12-3/TRBV12-4,TGTGCCAGCAGTGCTAGTAGGTGGAACATTCAGTACTTC,CASSASRWNIQYF
NA,NA,TRBJ1-1,TRBV7-6,TGTGCCAGCAGCCAGACTGGGTCGGGCACTGAAGCTTTCTTT,CASSQTGSGTEAFF
NA,TRBD1,TRBJ2-7,TRBV3-1/TRBV3-2,TGTGCCAGCAGCCCCAGCCGGGACAGGGGGGACGAGCAGTACTTC,CASSPSRDRGDEQYF
NA,TRBD1,TRBJ2-1,TRBV5-1,TGCGCCAGCAGCCCGGACAGGGGTATCAATGAGCAGTTCTTC,CASSPDRGINEQFF
NA,TRBD1,TRBJ2-5,TRBV3-1/TRBV3-2,TGTGCCAGCAGCCAAGCCGGGACAGGGGGAGAGACCCAGTACTTC,CASSQAGTGGETQYF
once,NA,TRBJ2-1,TRBV27,TGTGCCAGCAGTTTAGAACTAGACAATGAGCAGTTCTTC,CASSLELDNEQFF
NA,TRBD1,TRBJ1-1,TRBV5-1,TGCGCCAGCAGCTCGGGGACAGGGGGCACTGAAGCTTTCTTT,CASSSGTGGTEAFF
NA,NA,TRBJ2-1,TRBV28,TGTGCCAGCAGTTTACTCGCCGACAGCTACAATGAGCAGTTCTTC,CASSLLADSYNEQFF
NA,TRBD1,TRBJ1-4,TRBV5-6,TGTGCCAGCAGCCCTCCGGGACAGGGGGCAGAAGAAAAACTGTTTTTT,CASSPPGQGAEEKLFF
NA,TRBD2,TRBJ2-3,TRBV19,TGTGCCAGTAGTTTTAGGGCGGGGGAAGATACGCAGTATTTT,CASSFRAGEDTQYF
NA,NA,TRBJ2-4,TRBV18,TGTGCCAGCTCAGCTGGGGGAGGAGGCAAAAACATTCAGTACTTC,CASSAGGGGKNIQYF
NA,TRBD1,TRBJ2-5,TRBV10-1,TGCGCCAGCAGTCGCCGACAGGGGGCATTGGAGACCCAGTACTTC,CASSRRQGALETQYF
NA,TRBD2,TRBJ2-3,TRBV7-2,TGTGCCAGCAGCTCACGACTAGCGGGAGGCCGCACAGATACGCAGTATTTT,CASSSRLAGGRTDTQYF
NA,NA,TRBJ2-3,TRBV5-1,TGCGCCAGCAGCTTGGTTCGGAGATTTCAAGATACGCAGTATTTT,CASSLVRRFQDTQYF
NA,NA,TRBJ1-6,TRBV2,TGTGCCAGCAGTACAGCCCTAATTTCACCCCTCCACTTT,CASSTALISPLHF
NA,NA,TRBJ2-3,TRBV19,TGTGCCAGTAGTATAGGAGGGAACACAGATACGCAGTATTTT,CASSIGGNTDTQYF
NA,NA,TRBJ2-7,TRBV6-5,TGTGCCAGCAGTTCGGGGGTCGAGCAGTACTTC,CASSSGVEQYF
NA,NA,TRBJ1-1,TRBV27,TGTGCCAGCAGTCCCGGGGTCATGAACACTGAAGCTTTCTTT,CASSPGVMNTEAFF
NA,TRBD1,TRBJ1-1,TRBV13,TGTGCCAGCAGCTTGGATAACAGGGGTGAAGCTTTCTTT,CASSLDNRGEAFF
NA,TRBD2,TRBJ2-2,TRBV3-1/TRBV3-2,TGTGCCAGCAGCCAAGTTTACGGGAGGGCCGGAATCACCGGGGAGCTGTTTTTT,CASSQVYGRAGITGELFF
NA,TRBD1,TRBJ1-1,TRBV13,TGTGCCAGCAGACAGGGGGCGAGTACTGAAGCTTTCTTT,CASRQGASTEAFF
NA,TRBD2,TRBJ2-3,TRBV2,TGTGCCAGCAGTGATGGTGGGGCTAGCGGGAGTGGTAAGAACACAGATACGCAGTATTTT,CASSDGGASGSGKNTDTQYF
NA,NA,TRBJ2-7,TRBV15,TGTGCCACCAGCAGAGACAGGGCGTCCTACGAGCAGTACTTC,CATSRDRASYEQYF
NA,TRBD1,TRBJ2-7,TRBV6-5,TGTGCCAACCGGGACAGGGCCGGCGAGCAGTACTTC,CANRDRAGEQYF
NA,NA,TRBJ2-3,TRBV5-4,TGTGCCAGCAGCTTACAAACCACAGATACGCAGTATTTT,CASSLQTTDTQYF
few,NA,TRBJ1-5,TRBV4-1,TGCGCCAGCAGCCAAGATATTGGAGGGAGCAATCAGCCCCAGCATTTT,CASSQDIGGSNQPQHF
NA,NA,TRBJ1-1,TRBV19,TGTGCCAGTAGTATTTTTCAGGCCGCCTCGGAAGCTTTCTTT,CASSIFQAASEAFF
once,TRBD2,TRBJ2-3,TRBV10-1,TGCGCCAGCAGTGAAAGCGGGGCGAGCACAGATACGCAGTATTTT,CASSESGASTDTQYF
NA,TRBD1,TRBJ2-7,TRBV30,TGTGCCTGGAGCGGGACAGGGGGCGAGCAGTACTTC,CAWSGTGGEQYF